The 22 T cell receptor beta chains given below trace back to one sample, sequenced in a study of blood T cell repertoires in COVID-19. Clones were sequenced by immunoSEQ multiplex PCR, and TCRdb holds only the in-frame ones, with some missing. The repertoire holds about 130,000 clones, with around 85% as singletons. Specimen: peripheral blood. These receptors all come from a woman aged 45 to 65 who had recovered from COVID-19.

This chain links TRBV7-8 with TRBJ1-6; D unclear. The germline V gene has CDR1 SGHVS and CDR2 FQNEAQ. Trimming took off 4 bases at V and 7 bases at J, with 14 bases between the two ends. The CDR3 has 15 amino acids. The CDR3 is CASSSEVVRNSPLHF. CDR3 coding DNA: TGTGCCAGCAGCTCAGAAGTGGTCCGCAATTCACCCCTCCACTTT.

The chain combines TRBV11-2 with TRBJ1-1; 9 bases are shared with TRBD1. Germline trimming cut 4 bases from V and 4 bases from J; bases unmatched to any gene: 1. This CDR3 contains 13 residues. Germline CDR1 SGHAT, CDR2 FQNNGV. This CDR3 reads CASSSDRGTEAFF. Here the CDR3 DNA reads TGTGCCAGCAGCTCGGACAGGGGCACTGAAGCTTTCTTT.

The chain joins TRBV6-5 to TRBJ1-1; 10 nucleotides line up with TRBD1. After removal of 7 bases from V and 11 bases from J, the junction contained 13 bases not matched to a gene. Germline V gene data show CDR1 as MNHEY and CDR2 as SVGAGI. The CDR3 contains 14 residues. The DNA of the CDR3 is TGTGCCAGCATTGCGACAGGGGGCGCGGTGCGGGCTTTCTTT. It translates to CASIATGGAVRAFF.

V and J are TRBV10-2 and TRBJ2-5, with 8 bases that match TRBD2. There are 14 residues in the CDR3. Germline V gene data show CDR1 as WSHSY and CDR2 as SAAADI. Losses at the gene ends were 7 bases for V and 7 bases for J; bases not matched to a gene: 11. The CDR3 coding sequence is TGCGCCAGCAAACGGGAGGGGACCGGGGGGACCCAGTACTTC. This translates into CASKREGTGGTQYF.

J is TRBJ1-2 and V is TRBV5-6; 7 bases fit TRBD1. V lost 5 bases to trimming and J lost 4 bases; unmatched junction nucleotides: 5. Germline values: CDR1 SGHDT, CDR2 YYEEEE. The CDR3 loop spans 13 amino acids. The CDR3 loop is CASSTDRAYGYTF. The CDR3 DNA sequence: TGTGCCAGCAGTACTGACAGGGCCTATGGCTACACCTTC. The entire variable domain, with the rest obtained from reference TRBV5-6 and TRBJ1-2, is as follows: DAGVTQSPTHLIKTRGQQVTLRCSPKSGHDTVSWYQQALGQGPQFIFQYYEEEERQRGNFPDRFSGHQFPNYSSELNVNALLLGDSALYLCASSTDRAYGYTFGSGTRLTVV.

V and J are TRBV10-1 and TRBJ2-7, with D possibly being TRBD1 (6 bases). The germline V gene has CDR1 WNHNN and CDR2 SYGVQD (reference sequence). V was clipped by 2 bases and J by 5 bases, with 10 bases between them. The CDR3 extends over 13 amino acids. Written as DNA, the CDR3 is TGCGCCAGCAGTGAGGAGGCAGGGGACGAGCAGTACTTC. It yields the protein CASSEEAGDEQYF.

In its sample, this clone was seen a few times. The chain has TRBV10-3 and TRBJ2-3; TRBD2 aligns across 11 bases. The CDR3 contains 18 residues. Germline loops: CDR1 ENHRY, CDR2 SYGVKD. J gave up 4 bases and V 6 bases, and 15 bases lay outside the gene matches. The CDR3 DNA is TGTGCCATCAGGAGTGGTAGCGGGAGGGCCGGGGTATCAGATACGCAGTATTTT. Residues: CAIRSGSGRAGVSDTQYF.

CDR3 protein: CASSQGLRGLGYTF. The DNA for the CDR3 is TGTGCCAGCAGCCAAGGGTTAAGAGGGCTTGGCTACACCTTC. The chain recombines TRBV14 with TRBJ1-2; D remains unclear. Germline V CDR1 and CDR2: SGHDN, FVKESK. V lost 1 base and J 7 bases, leaving 13 bases between the germline ends. The length of the CDR3 is 14 residues.

The chain joins TRBV4-1 to TRBJ2-1, with a weak D call TRBD1 (5 bases). The germline CDR1 and CDR2 sequences are MGHRA and YSYEKL. This CDR3 spans 16 amino acids. Trimming cost V 0 bases and J 1 base, with 10 bases left between them. The CDR3 here is CASSQDPGRSYNEQFF. The CDR3 nucleotides are TGCGCCAGCAGCCAAGACCCAGGGCGTTCCTACAATGAGCAGTTCTTC.

The chain recombines TRBV7-6 with TRBJ2-5, with TRBD2 matching 7 bases. Germline values: CDR1 SGHVS, CDR2 FNYEAQ. This CDR3 is 16 amino acids long. V lost 2 bases, J lost 3 bases, and 9 bases stayed unmatched. The CDR3 region is CASSLLGRGSKETQYF. In nucleotides, the CDR3 is TGTGCCAGCAGCTTATTGGGGCGGGGGTCCAAAGAGACCCAGTACTTC.

The gene calls are TRBV7-2 and TRBJ2-7, with D possibly TRBD1 on 5 matching bases. The CDR3 is 14 amino acids. Germline V gene sequence: CDR1 SGHTA, CDR2 FQGNSA. Trimming removed 4 bases at V and 6 bases at J, with 16 bases between. The CDR3 sequence is CASSSDSTTGEQYF. In DNA, the CDR3 is TGTGCCAGCAGCTCCGACAGTACGACGGGCGAGCAGTACTTC.

This clone showed up just a few times. The rearrangement joins TRBV7-8 to TRBJ2-1, with 9 bases aligning to TRBD2. CDR1 SGHVS and CDR2 FQNEAQ come from the germline V gene. This CDR3 spans 15 amino acids. Trimming took 4 bases from V and 4 from J; bases not matched to a gene: 5. The CDR3 sequence is CASSSRLAVYNEQFF. The CDR3 DNA is TGTGCCAGCAGCTCTAGACTAGCGGTGTACAATGAGCAGTTCTTC.

This chain's CDR3 is CASSIGWKGLAGGLPRADTQYF. CDR3 bases: TGTGCCAGTAGTATTGGTTGGAAAGGGCTAGCGGGGGGACTCCCCCGCGCAGATACGCAGTATTTT. The V gene is TRBV19, the J gene TRBJ2-3; the match to TRBD2 covers 11 bases. Per germline, CDR1 LNHDA and CDR2 SQIVND (reference sequence). The CDR3 spans 22 residues. Losses at the gene ends were 3 bases for V and 4 bases for J; bases not matched to a gene: 24.

The table lists this clone with a count of one. This chain connects TRBV29-1 to TRBJ2-3; 11 bases are a match to TRBD1. CDR1 and CDR2 from the germline V gene are SQVTM and ANQGSEA. V shed 5 bases, J shed 3 bases, and the junction held 13 bases outside the gene matches. The CDR3 has 17 amino acids. The DNA for the CDR3 is TGCAGCGTTTCGGGACAGGGGGTTGAGATATGGACAGATACGCAGTATTTT. Translation: CSVSGQGVEIWTDTQYF.

This sequence joins TRBV7-9 and TRBJ2-5; TRBD2 is a possible D gene (7 bases). The CDR3 spans 13 residues. Germline lookup yields CDR1 SEHNR and CDR2 FQNEAQ (reference sequence). Deletions cut 5 bases from V and 5 bases from J, with 12 bases between. The chain's CDR3 is CASSPQGGETQYF. In DNA, the CDR3 is TGTGCCAGCAGCCCACAGGGAGGGGAGACCCAGTACTTC.

This chain joins TRBV7-2 and TRBJ2-3; 13 bases are a match to TRBD2. Per the germline V gene, CDR1 is SGHTA and CDR2 is FQGNSA. The CDR3 runs 16 residues. V lost 5 bases and J lost 3; bases outside the gene matches: 5. The CDR3: CASSPQGLAGTDTQYF. The CDR3 coding sequence is TGTGCCAGCAGCCCCCAGGGACTAGCGGGAACAGATACGCAGTATTTT.

The chain recombines TRBV6-6 with TRBJ1-5; D gene uncertain. Looked up from germline, CDR1 is MNHNY and CDR2 is SVGAGI (reference sequence). Between the trimmed V and J ends, which lost 5 bases and 4 bases, there was a span of 9 bases. CDR3 length: 13 amino acids. The CDR3 DNA reads TGTGCCAGCAGTCGACTGCAGAATCAGCCCCAGCATTTT. Protein: CASSRLQNQPQHF.

The rearrangement uses TRBV7-9 and TRBJ1-2; perhaps TRBD1 as D (6 bases). V shed 5 bases and J shed 3 bases, with 16 bases lying between them. This CDR3 comprises 15 residues. CDR1 is SEHNR, CDR2 FQNEAQ, per germline (reference sequence). The DNA for the CDR3 is TGTGCCAGCAGCGACGACAAACAGGGTGACTATGGCTACACCTTC. Protein product: CASSDDKQGDYGYTF.

The gene calls are TRBV5-1 and TRBJ1-2; 7 bases are shared with TRBD1. This CDR3 region has 13 residues. Germline CDR1 reads SGHRS; CDR2 reads YFSETQ. The V segment lost 5 bases and the J segment 5 bases; nucleotides outside the gene matches: 6. The chain's CDR3 is CASSQDRQYGYTF. The CDR3 DNA sequence: TGCGCCAGCAGTCAGGACAGGCAATATGGCTACACCTTC.

J is TRBJ2-5 and V is TRBV18, with TRBD1 identical over 8 bases. V lost 4 bases, J lost 4 bases, and 5 bases stayed unmatched. This CDR3 is built from 14 residues. Germline V lookup: CDR1 KGHSH, CDR2 LQKENI. As DNA, the CDR3 is TGTGCCAGCTCACAGACAGGGGATCGAGAGACCCAGTACTTC. Protein: CASSQTGDRETQYF.

The chain joins TRBV9 to TRBJ2-7, with D perhaps TRBD1 (6 bases). V was pared by 1 base and J by 5 bases, with 16 bases between. This CDR3 comprises 15 residues. Germline lookup yields CDR1 SGDLS and CDR2 YYNGEE. CDR3 region: CASSVQGKGADEQYF. The CDR3 nucleotides are TGTGCCAGCAGCGTACAGGGGAAGGGAGCCGACGAGCAGTACTTC.

V gene TRBV12-3 or TRBV12-4 combines with J gene TRBJ2-5, with D maybe TRBD1 (6 bases). V was shortened by 6 bases and J by 4 bases, with 12 bases between the two germline ends. This CDR3 spans 13 amino acids. The CDR3 sequence is CASRERGLETQYF. The CDR3 bases are TGTGCCAGCAGAGAAAGGGGGTTAGAGACCCAGTACTTC.